A selection of T cell receptor beta chains follows, all from one sample in a study of T-cell memory formation after mild COVID-19. Using its own MiXCR run on the 5' RACE reads, TCRdb lists one record per CDR3 protein. This table has fewer than 700,000 distinct CDR3 sequences, less than 25% appearing once. Sequenced input: PBMCs or a T cell subset sorted from them (not recorded which). The receptors were gathered from an adult woman who had mild COVID-19 (a few samples of this study predate the infection). Cell type and time point are not known. The CDR3 runs from the conserved cysteine through the conserved F or W. The order of the fields is D gene, J gene, V gene, clone size, CDR3 DNA, CDR3 protein. A D gene is named only where the DNA matches it firmly. For some rows the clone size is stated as once, few or many, or as a class when expanded; others skip it.

D: NA
J: TRBJ1-1
V: TRBV9
size: NA
DNA: TGTGCCAGCAGCCCCTGGGGGAAGGGTGAAGCTTTCTTT
CDR3: CASSPWGKGEAFF

D: TRBD1
J: TRBJ2-1
V: TRBV12-3/TRBV12-4
size: NA
DNA: TGTGCCAGCACAGGGACAGTCAATGAGCAGTTCTTC
CDR3: CASTGTVNEQFF

D: NA
J: TRBJ2-3
V: TRBV6-1
size: NA
DNA: TGTGCCAGCAGCGCATTCGTGCTCCGGGGCAAGGGAGATACGCAGTATTTT
CDR3: CASSAFVLRGKGDTQYF

D: NA
J: TRBJ2-1
V: TRBV7-3
size: NA
DNA: TGTGCCAGCAGCTCGCCGGGAGTGTACAATGAGCAGTTCTTC
CDR3: CASSSPGVYNEQFF

D: NA
J: TRBJ1-1
V: TRBV5-1
size: few
DNA: TGCGCCAGCAGCTTGGTCGCGGGACCCTACACTGAAGCTTTCTTT
CDR3: CASSLVAGPYTEAFF

D: TRBD1
J: TRBJ2-1
V: TRBV7-2
size: NA
DNA: TGTGCCAGCAGCTGGACAGGGGCTGTGGGGGACTTC
CDR3: CASSWTGAVGDF

D: NA
J: TRBJ1-5
V: TRBV2
size: NA
DNA: TGTGCCAGCAGGCAGGGAGTCAATCAGCCCCAGCATTTT
CDR3: CASRQGVNQPQHF

D: NA
J: TRBJ2-7
V: TRBV4-2
size: NA
DNA: TGTGCCAGCAGCTCTCCCGGGGCCGGTGCCTACGAGCAGTACTTC
CDR3: CASSSPGAGAYEQYF

D: NA
J: TRBJ2-2
V: TRBV18
size: NA
DNA: TGTGCCAGCTCATCACAGGGTAACACCGGGGAGCTGTTTTTT
CDR3: CASSSQGNTGELFF

D: TRBD1
J: TRBJ1-5
V: TRBV7-6
size: NA
DNA: TGTGCCAGCAGCTTAGGTTCGGGACAGAGCAATCAGCCCCAGCATTTT
CDR3: CASSLGSGQSNQPQHF

D: NA
J: TRBJ1-1
V: TRBV29-1
size: NA
DNA: TGCAGCGTTCGGGAAGGGGGGAACACTGAAGCTTTCTTT
CDR3: CSVREGGNTEAFF

D: NA
J: TRBJ2-1
V: TRBV6-2/TRBV6-3
size: NA
DNA: TGTGCCAGCAGTTACTTAGGCAATGAGCAGTTCTTC
CDR3: CASSYLGNEQFF

D: NA
J: TRBJ2-3
V: TRBV6-5
size: NA
DNA: TGTGCCAGCAGAAAGCTTGCGCAGGGAGGACTAGATACGCAGTATTTT
CDR3: CASRKLAQGGLDTQYF

D: TRBD2
J: TRBJ2-7
V: TRBV20-1
size: few
DNA: TGCAGTGCTAGAGATCGGGGACTAGCGGGAGTCGAGCAGTACTTC
CDR3: CSARDRGLAGVEQYF

D: NA
J: TRBJ2-5
V: TRBV4-1
size: NA
DNA: TGCGCCAGCAGCCGCTACTCTGTGGGGGAGACCCAGTACTTC
CDR3: CASSRYSVGETQYF

D: TRBD1
J: TRBJ2-1
V: TRBV6-4
size: NA
DNA: TGTGCCAGCAGGGAAACGGACAGGGGTAATATAGCGAATGAGCAGTTCTTC
CDR3: CASRETDRGNIANEQFF

D: NA
J: TRBJ2-3
V: TRBV5-1
size: NA
DNA: TGCGCCAGCAGCCTGGATCCGGGGGACAGTAGCACAGATACGCAGTATTTT
CDR3: CASSLDPGDSSTDTQYF

D: TRBD1
J: TRBJ1-1
V: TRBV6-2/TRBV6-3
size: NA
DNA: TGTGCCAGCAGGGGACAGGCCAACACTGAAGCTTTCTTT
CDR3: CASRGQANTEAFF

D: TRBD1
J: TRBJ1-4
V: TRBV5-1
size: few
DNA: TGCGCCAGCAGCTTACAGGGGATTAATGAAAAACTGTTTTTT
CDR3: CASSLQGINEKLFF

D: NA
J: TRBJ1-5
V: TRBV19
size: few
DNA: TGTGCCAGTAGTATAGCACAGGTAATCAATCAGCCCCAGCATTTT
CDR3: CASSIAQVINQPQHF

D: NA
J: TRBJ1-1
V: TRBV20-1
size: few
DNA: TGCAGTGCTAGAGATGCCCCTGAAGCTTTCTTT
CDR3: CSARDAPEAFF

D: NA
J: TRBJ2-1
V: TRBV3-1
size: few
DNA: TGTGCCAGCAGCCAAGATGACCTACCTGAGCAGTTCTTC
CDR3: CASSQDDLPEQFF

D: NA
J: TRBJ1-1
V: TRBV20-1
size: NA
DNA: TGCAGTATGGACCGTCTACTTGAAGCTTTCTTT
CDR3: CSMDRLLEAFF

D: TRBD2
J: TRBJ2-7
V: TRBV6-2/TRBV6-3
size: few
DNA: TGTGCCAGCGCTCAGTCGGGACTAGCGAATCCCTACGAGCAGTACTTC
CDR3: CASAQSGLANPYEQYF